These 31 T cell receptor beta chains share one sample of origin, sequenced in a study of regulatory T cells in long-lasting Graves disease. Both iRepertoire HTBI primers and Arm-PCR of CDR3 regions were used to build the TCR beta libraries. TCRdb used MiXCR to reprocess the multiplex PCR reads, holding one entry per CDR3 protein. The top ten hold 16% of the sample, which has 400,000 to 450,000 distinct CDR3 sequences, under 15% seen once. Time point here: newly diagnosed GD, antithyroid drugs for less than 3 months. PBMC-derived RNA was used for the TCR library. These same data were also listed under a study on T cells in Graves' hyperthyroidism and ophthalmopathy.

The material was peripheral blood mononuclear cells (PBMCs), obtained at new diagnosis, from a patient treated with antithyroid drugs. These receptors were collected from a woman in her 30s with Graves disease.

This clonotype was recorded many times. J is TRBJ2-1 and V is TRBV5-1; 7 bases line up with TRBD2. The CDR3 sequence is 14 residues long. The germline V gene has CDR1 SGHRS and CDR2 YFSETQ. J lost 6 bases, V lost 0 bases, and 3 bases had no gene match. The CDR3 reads CASSLAGRCNEQFF. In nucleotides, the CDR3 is TGCGCCAGCAGCTTGGCCGGGAGGTGCAATGAGCAGTTCTTC.

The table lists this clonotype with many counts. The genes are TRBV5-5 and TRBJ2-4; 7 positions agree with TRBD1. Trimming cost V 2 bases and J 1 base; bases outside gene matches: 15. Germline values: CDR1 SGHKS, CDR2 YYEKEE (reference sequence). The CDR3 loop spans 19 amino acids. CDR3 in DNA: TGTGCCAGCAGCTTCGGACAGGACGCCATGCGGCTCGCCAAAAACATTCAGTACTTC. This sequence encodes CASSFGQDAMRLAKNIQYF.

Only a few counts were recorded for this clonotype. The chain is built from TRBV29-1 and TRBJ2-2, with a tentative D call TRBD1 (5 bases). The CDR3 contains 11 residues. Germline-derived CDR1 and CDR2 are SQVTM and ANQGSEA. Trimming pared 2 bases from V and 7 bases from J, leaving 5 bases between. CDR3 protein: CSVERGGELFF. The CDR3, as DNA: TGCAGCGTTGAAAGGGGCGGGGAGCTGTTTTTT.

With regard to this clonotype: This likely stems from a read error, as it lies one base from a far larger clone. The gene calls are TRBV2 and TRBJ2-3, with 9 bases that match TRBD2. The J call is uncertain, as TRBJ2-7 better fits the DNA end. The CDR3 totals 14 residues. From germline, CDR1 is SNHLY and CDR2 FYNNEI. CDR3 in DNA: TGTGCCAGCAAGTTGGTTAGCGGGAGCAATGAGCAGTACTTC. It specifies CASKLVSGSNEQYF.

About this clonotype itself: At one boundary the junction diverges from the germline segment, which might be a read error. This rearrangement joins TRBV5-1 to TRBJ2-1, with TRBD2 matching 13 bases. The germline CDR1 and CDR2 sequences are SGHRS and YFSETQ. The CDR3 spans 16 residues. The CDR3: CASSSGTSGTNNEQLF. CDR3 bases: TGCGCCAGCAGCTCCGGGACTAGCGGGACTAACAATGAGCAGCTCTTC. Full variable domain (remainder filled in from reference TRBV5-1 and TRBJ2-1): KAGVTQTPRYLIKTRGQQVTLSCSPISGHRSVSWYQQTPGQGLQFLFEYFSETQRNKGNFPGRFSGRQFSNSRSEMNVSTLELGDSALYLCASSSGTSGTNNEQLFGPGTRLTVL.

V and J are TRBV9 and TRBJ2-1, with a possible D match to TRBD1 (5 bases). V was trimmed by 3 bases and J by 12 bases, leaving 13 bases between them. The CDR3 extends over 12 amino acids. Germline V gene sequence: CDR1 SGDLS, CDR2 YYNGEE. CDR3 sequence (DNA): TGTGCCAGCAGCGCCACAGAGCAGGGGCAGTTCTTC. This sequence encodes CASSATEQGQFF.

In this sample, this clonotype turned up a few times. CDR3 nucleotides: TGTGCCAGCAGCCGGACTAGCGGGAGTACGTCCGAGCAGTACTTC. It translates to CASSRTSGSTSEQYF. The V and J genes are TRBV7-9 and TRBJ2-7; the match to TRBD2 covers 13 bases. V lost 5 bases and J lost 6; bases outside the gene matches: 7. Germline CDR1 and CDR2: SEHNR and FQNEAQ (reference sequence). The CDR3 sequence is 15 residues long.

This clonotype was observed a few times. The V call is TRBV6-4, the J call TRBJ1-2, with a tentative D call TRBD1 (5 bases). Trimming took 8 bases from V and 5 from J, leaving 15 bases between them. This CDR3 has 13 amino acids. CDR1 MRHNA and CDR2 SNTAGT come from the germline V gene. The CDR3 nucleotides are TGTGCCAGCTCCATCTCAGAGGGGTATGGCTACACCTTC. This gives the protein CASSISEGYGYTF.

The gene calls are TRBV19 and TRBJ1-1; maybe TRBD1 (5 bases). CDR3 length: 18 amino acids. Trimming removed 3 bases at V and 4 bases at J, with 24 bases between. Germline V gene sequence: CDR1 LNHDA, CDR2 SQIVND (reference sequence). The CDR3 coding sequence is TGTGCCAGTAGTATTATGGGGGGTCGGGACCCCTGGGCCACTGAAGCTTTCTTT. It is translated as CASSIMGGRDPWATEAFF. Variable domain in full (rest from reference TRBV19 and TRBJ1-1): DGGITQSPKYLFRKEGQNVTLSCEQNLNHDAMYWYRQDPGQGLRLIYYSQIVNDFQKGDIAEGYSVSREKKESFPLTVTSAQKNPTAFYLCASSIMGGRDPWATEAFFGQGTRLTVV.

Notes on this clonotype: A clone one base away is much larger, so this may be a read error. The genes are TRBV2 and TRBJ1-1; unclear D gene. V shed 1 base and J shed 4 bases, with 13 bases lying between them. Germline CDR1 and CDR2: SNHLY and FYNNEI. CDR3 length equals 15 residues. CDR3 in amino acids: CASSEGPVGSTEAFF. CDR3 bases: TGTGCCAGCAGTGAAGGGCCAGTGGGGAGCACTGAAGCTTTCTTT.

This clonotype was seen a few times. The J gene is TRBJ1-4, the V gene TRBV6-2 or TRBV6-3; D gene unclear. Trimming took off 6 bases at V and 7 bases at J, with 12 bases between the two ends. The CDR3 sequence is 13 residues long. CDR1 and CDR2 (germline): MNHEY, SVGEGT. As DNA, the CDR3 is TGTGCCAGCAGACACGGGATGGGTGAAAAACTGTTTTTT. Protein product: CASRHGMGEKLFF.

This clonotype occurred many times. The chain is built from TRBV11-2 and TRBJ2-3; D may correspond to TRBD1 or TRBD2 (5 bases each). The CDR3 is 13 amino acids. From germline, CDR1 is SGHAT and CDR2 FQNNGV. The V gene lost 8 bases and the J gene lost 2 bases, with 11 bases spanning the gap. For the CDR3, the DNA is TGTGCCAGCGGGGACGAACACACAGATACGCAGTATTTT. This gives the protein CASGDEHTDTQYF. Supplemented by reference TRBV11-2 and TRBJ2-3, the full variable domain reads EAGVAQSPRYKIIEKRQSVAFWCNPISGHATLYWYQQILGQGPKLLIQFQNNGVVDDSQLPKDRFSAERLKGVDSTLKIQPAKLEDSAVYLCASGDEHTDTQYFGPGTRLTVL.

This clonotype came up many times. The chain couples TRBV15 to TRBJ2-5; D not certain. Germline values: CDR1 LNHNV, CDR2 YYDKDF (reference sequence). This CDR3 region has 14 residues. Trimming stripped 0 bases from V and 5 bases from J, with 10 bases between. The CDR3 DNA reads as TGTGCCACCAGCAGAGAAAGGGTGAGGGAGACCCAGTACTTC. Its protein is CATSRERVRETQYF. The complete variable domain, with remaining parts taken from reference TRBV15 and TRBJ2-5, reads DAMVIQNPRYQVTQFGKPVTLSCSQTLNHNVMYWYQQKSSQAPKLLFHYYDKDFNNEADTPDNFQSRRPNTSFCFLDIRSPGLGDTAMYLCATSRERVRETQYFGPGTRLLVL.

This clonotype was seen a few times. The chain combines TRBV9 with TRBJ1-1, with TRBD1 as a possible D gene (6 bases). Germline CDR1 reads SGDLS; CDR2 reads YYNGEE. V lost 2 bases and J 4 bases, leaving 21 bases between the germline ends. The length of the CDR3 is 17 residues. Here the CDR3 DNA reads TGTGCCAGCAGCGTTGTTGTAGAAGAACGAGGGGGCACTGAAGCTTTCTTT. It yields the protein CASSVVVEERGGTEAFF.

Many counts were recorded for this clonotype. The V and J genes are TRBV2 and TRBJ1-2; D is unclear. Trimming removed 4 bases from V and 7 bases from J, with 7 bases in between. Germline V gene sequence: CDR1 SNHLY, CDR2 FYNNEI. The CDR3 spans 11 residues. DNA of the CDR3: TGTGCCAGCAGTGGAGTTGGTGGCTACACCTTC. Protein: CASSGVGGYTF.

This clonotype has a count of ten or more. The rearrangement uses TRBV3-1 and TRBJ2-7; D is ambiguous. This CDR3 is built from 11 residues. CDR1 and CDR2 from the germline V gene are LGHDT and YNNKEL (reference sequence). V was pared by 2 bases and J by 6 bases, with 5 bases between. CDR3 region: CASSQKGEQYF. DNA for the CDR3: TGTGCCAGCAGCCAAAAAGGCGAGCAGTACTTC.

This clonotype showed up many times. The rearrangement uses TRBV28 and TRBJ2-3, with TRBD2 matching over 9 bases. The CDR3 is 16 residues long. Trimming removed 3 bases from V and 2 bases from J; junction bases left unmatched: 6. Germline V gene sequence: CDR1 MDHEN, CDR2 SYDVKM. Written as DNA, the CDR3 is TGTGCCAGCAGTTTCGGGGCTAGCGGGACCACAGATACGCAGTATTTT. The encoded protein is CASSFGASGTTDTQYF.

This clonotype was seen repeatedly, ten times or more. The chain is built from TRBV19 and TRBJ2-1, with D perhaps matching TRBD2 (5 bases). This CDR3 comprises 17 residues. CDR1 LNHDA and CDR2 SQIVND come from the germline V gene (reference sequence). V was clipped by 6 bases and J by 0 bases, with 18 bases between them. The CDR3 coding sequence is TGTGCCAGTAGCACCCCGGGCGGGTTGAGCTCCTACAATGAGCAGTTCTTC. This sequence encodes CASSTPGGLSSYNEQFF.

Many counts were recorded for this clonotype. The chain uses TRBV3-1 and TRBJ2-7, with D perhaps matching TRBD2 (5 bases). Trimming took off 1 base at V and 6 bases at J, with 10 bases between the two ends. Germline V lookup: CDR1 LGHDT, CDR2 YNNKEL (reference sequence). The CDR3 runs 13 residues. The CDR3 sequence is CASSQADEGEQYF. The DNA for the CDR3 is TGTGCCAGCAGCCAAGCGGACGAGGGCGAGCAGTACTTC.

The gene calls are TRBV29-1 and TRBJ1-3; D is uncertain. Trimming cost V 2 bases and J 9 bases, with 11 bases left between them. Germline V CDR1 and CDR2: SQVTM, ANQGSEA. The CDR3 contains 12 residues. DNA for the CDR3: TGCAGCGTTGAACTGGGCTCCGGCACCATATATTTT. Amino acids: CSVELGSGTIYF.

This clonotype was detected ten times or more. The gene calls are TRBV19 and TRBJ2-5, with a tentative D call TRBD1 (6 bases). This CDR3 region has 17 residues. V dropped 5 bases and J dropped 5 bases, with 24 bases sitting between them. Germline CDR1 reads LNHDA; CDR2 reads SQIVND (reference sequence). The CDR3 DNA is TGTGCCAGTAGTTCAGCTAGCAGCAGGGGACCATGGGAGACCCAGTACTTC. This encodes CASSSASSRGPWETQYF.

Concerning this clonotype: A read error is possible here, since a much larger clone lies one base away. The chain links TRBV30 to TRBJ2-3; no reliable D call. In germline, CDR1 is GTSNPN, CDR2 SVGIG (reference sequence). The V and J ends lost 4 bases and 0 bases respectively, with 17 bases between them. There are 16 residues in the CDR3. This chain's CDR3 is CAWTVRHPFSTDTQYF. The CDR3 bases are TGTGCCTGGACCGTACGCCACCCTTTTAGCACAGATACGCAGTATTTT.

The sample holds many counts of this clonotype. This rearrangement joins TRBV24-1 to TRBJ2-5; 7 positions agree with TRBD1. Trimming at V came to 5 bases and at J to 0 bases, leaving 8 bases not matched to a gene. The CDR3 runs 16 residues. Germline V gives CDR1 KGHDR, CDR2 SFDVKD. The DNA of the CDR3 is TGTGCCACCAGTGCAACCCCGACAGGGTACCAAGAGACCCAGTACTTC. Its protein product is CATSATPTGYQETQYF.

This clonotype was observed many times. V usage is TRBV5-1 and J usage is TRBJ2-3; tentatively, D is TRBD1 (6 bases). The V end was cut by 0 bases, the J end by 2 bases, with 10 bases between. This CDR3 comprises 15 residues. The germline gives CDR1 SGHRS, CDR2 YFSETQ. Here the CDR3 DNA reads TGCGCCAGCAGCTTGGTGGGGGCTGACACAGATACGCAGTATTTT. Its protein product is CASSLVGADTDTQYF.

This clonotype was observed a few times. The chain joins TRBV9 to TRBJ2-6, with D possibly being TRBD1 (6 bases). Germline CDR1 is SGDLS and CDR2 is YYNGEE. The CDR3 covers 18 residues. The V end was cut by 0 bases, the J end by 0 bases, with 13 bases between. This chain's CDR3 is CASSVVGQGISGANVLTF. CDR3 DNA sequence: TGTGCCAGCAGCGTAGTAGGGCAGGGGATCTCTGGGGCCAACGTCCTGACTTTC.

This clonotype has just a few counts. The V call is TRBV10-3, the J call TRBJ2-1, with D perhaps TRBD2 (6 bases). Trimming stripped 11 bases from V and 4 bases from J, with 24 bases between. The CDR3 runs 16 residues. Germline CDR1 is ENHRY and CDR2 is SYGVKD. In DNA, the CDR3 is TGTGCCTCAAGTGGCAGGCCGCGCGGGAAGTACAATGAGCAGTTCTTC. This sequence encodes CASSGRPRGKYNEQFF.

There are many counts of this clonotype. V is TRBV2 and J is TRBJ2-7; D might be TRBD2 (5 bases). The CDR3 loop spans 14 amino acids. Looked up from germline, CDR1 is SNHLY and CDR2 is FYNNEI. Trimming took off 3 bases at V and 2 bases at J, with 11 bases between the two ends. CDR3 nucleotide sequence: TGTGCCAGCAGTGATAGGAGGCAGACCTACGAGCAGTACTTC. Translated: CASSDRRQTYEQYF.

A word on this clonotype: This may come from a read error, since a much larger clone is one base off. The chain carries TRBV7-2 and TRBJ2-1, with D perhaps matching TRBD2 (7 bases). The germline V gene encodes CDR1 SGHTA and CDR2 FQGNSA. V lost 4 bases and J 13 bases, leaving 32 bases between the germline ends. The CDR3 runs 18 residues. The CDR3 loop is CASSSQSRGGLGAETQFF. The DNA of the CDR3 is TGTGCCAGCAGCTCCCAGAGCAGGGGAGGGCTTGGAGCGGAGACCCAGTTCTTC.

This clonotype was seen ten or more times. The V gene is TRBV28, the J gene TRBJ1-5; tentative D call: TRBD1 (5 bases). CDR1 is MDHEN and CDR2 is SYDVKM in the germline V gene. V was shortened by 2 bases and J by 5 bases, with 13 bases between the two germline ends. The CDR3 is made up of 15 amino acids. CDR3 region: CASSLVGGGDQPQHF. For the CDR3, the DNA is TGTGCCAGCAGTTTAGTTGGGGGAGGCGATCAGCCCCAGCATTTT.

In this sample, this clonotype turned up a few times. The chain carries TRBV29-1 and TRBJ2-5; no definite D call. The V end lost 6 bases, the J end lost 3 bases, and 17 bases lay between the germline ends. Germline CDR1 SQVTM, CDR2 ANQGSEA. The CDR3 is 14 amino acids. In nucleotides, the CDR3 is TGCAGCGTCCCAAGGGCGGCTAGAAAAGAGACCCAGTACTTC. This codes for CSVPRAARKETQYF.

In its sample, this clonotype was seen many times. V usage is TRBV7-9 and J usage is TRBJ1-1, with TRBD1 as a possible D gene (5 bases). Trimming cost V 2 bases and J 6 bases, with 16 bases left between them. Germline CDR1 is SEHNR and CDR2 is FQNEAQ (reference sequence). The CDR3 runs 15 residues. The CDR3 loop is CASSLRSQGLAEAFF. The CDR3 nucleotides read TGTGCCAGCAGCTTAAGGTCGCAGGGATTGGCTGAAGCTTTCTTT.